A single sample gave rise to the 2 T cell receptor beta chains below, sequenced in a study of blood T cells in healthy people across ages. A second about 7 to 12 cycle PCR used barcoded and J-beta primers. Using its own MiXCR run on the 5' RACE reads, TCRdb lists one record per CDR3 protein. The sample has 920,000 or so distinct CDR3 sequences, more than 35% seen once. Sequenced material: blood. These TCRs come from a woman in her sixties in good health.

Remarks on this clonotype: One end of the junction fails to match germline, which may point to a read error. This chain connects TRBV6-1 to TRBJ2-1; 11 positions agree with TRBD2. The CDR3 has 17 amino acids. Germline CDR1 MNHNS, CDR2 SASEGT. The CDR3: CASGELRMASGRKEQFF. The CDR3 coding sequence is TGTGCCAGCGGTGAATTGAGGATGGCTAGCGGGAGGAAAGAGCAGTTCTTC.

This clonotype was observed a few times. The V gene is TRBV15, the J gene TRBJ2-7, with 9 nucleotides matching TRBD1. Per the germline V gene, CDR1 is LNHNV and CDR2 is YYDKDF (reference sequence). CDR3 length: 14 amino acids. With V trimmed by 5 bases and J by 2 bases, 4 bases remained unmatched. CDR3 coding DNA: TGTGCCACCAGCCTGGGACAGGGCCCCTACGAGCAGTACTTC. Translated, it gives CATSLGQGPYEQYF. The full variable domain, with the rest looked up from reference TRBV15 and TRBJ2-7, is DAMVIQNPRYQVTQFGKPVTLSCSQTLNHNVMYWYQQKSSQAPKLLFHYYDKDFNNEADTPDNFQSRRPNTSFCFLDIRSPGLGDTAMYLCATSLGQGPYEQYFGPGTRLTVT.